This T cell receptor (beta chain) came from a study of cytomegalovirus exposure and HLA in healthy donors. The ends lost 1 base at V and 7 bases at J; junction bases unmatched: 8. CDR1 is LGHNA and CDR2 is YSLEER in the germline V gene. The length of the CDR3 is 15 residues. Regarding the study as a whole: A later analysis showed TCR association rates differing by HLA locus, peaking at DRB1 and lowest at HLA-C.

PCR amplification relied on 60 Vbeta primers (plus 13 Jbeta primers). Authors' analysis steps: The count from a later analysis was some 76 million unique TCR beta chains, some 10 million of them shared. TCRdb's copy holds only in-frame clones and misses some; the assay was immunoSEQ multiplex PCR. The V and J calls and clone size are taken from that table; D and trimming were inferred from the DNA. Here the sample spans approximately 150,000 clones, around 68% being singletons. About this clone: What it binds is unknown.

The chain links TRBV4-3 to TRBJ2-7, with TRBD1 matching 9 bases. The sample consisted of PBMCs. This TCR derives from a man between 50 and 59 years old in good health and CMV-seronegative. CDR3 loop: CASSQGGQGFEEQYF. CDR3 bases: TGCGCCAGCAGCCAAGGGGGACAGGGATTTGAAGAGCAGTACTTC.